Listed here are 8 T cell receptor beta chains from one sample, sequenced in a study of control samples from healthy donors and cancer patients. Assay used: immunoSEQ multiplex PCR; TCRdb lists only in-frame clones, some missing. The sample has 4,500 to 6,000 clones, almost 85% seen once; the top ten hold 6% to 8.5%. Sequenced sample: formalin-fixed, paraffin-embedded tissue. The receptors shown here come from a female donor with lung cancer.

This chain's CDR3 is CASSLDRQTQYF. CDR3 in DNA: TGTGCCAGCAGCTTAGATCGTCAGACCCAGTACTTC. The chain is built from TRBV7-2 and TRBJ2-5, with D unresolved. The CDR3 contains 12 residues. V was trimmed by 1 base and J by 6 bases, leaving 6 bases between them. Germline lookup yields CDR1 SGHTA and CDR2 FQGNSA. The complete variable domain, with remaining parts taken from reference TRBV7-2 and TRBJ2-5, reads GAGVSQSPSNKVTEKGKDVELRCDPISGHTALYWYRQSLGQGLEFLIYFQGNSAPDKSGLPSDRFSAERTGGSVSTLTIQRTQQEDSAVYLCASSLDRQTQYFGPGTRLLVL.

Concerning this clone itself: The junction and the germline gene differ at one end; a read error may be behind it. The chain employs TRBV4-2 and TRBJ1-1, with 7 bases that match TRBD1. Looked up from germline, CDR1 is LGHNA and CDR2 is YNFKEQ. This CDR3 region has 15 residues. CDR3 nucleotides: TGTGCCAGCAGCCCCAACTACAGGGGTAACATTGAAGCTTTCTTT. Translating gives CASSPNYRGNIEAFF.

This chain uses TRBV24-1 with TRBJ2-5; perhaps D is TRBD1 or TRBD2 (5 bases each). This CDR3 has 13 residues. V lost 4 bases and J lost 5, with 10 bases in between. CDR1 is KGHDR and CDR2 is SFDVKD in the germline V gene. CDR3 bases: TGTGCCACCAGTGAAGAGTGGGGGGAGACCCAGTACTTC. This codes for CATSEEWGETQYF.

The V gene is TRBV7-9, the J gene TRBJ2-1, with D perhaps TRBD1 or TRBD2 (5 bases each). Trimming took 1 base from V and 3 from J, leaving 10 bases between them. The CDR3 extends over 15 amino acids. Germline lookup yields CDR1 SEHNR and CDR2 FQNEAQ (reference sequence). CDR3 sequence reads: CASSLGDRDYNEQFF. CDR3 in DNA: TGTGCCAGCAGCTTAGGGGACCGGGACTACAATGAGCAGTTCTTC. The variable domain in full, with the rest retrieved from reference TRBV7-9 and TRBJ2-1, is DTGVSQNPRHKITKRGQNVTFRCDPISEHNRLYWYRQTLGQGPEFLTYFQNEAQLEKSRLLSDRFSAERPKGSFSTLEIQRTEQGDSAMYLCASSLGDRDYNEQFFGPGTRLTVL.

This chain links TRBV19 with TRBJ1-1; TRBD1 might be the D (5 bases). Trimming removed 2 bases at V and 3 bases at J, with 7 bases between. Germline V gives CDR1 LNHDA, CDR2 SQIVND (reference sequence). The CDR3 is 13 amino acids. CDR3 coding DNA: TGTGCCAGTAGTATAAGCAGGGACACTGAAGCTTTCTTT. Amino acids: CASSISRDTEAFF.

The V and J genes are TRBV19 and TRBJ2-5; 7 positions agree with TRBD1. Germline V CDR1 and CDR2: LNHDA, SQIVND (reference sequence). V shed 7 bases and J 4 bases; nucleotides not matched to a gene: 6. The CDR3 runs to 13 residues. The DNA of the CDR3 is TGTGCCAGTACCCTTACAGGGGCAGAGACCCAGTACTTC. It yields the protein CASTLTGAETQYF.

This clone was detected a few times. The chain joins TRBV7-2 to TRBJ1-3; perhaps TRBD1 as D (6 bases). The CDR3 runs to 17 residues. V was trimmed by 2 bases and J by 1 base, leaving 15 bases between them. Germline V gives CDR1 SGHTA, CDR2 FQGNSA. The CDR3: CASSLYSGVGSGNTIYF. In nucleotides, the CDR3 is TGTGCCAGCAGCTTATATTCAGGGGTGGGGTCTGGAAACACCATATATTTT.

The chain links TRBV3-1 (or the pseudogene TRBV3-2) to TRBJ2-7; maybe TRBD1 (6 bases). The CDR3 length is 14 residues. The ends were cut back, 1 base at V and 3 bases at J, with 10 bases in the middle. The germline V gene encodes CDR1 LGHDT and CDR2 YNNKEL (reference sequence). The CDR3 DNA reads TGTGCCAGCAGCCAAGGCGGACAGCTCTACGAGCAGTACTTC. Translated: CASSQGGQLYEQYF.